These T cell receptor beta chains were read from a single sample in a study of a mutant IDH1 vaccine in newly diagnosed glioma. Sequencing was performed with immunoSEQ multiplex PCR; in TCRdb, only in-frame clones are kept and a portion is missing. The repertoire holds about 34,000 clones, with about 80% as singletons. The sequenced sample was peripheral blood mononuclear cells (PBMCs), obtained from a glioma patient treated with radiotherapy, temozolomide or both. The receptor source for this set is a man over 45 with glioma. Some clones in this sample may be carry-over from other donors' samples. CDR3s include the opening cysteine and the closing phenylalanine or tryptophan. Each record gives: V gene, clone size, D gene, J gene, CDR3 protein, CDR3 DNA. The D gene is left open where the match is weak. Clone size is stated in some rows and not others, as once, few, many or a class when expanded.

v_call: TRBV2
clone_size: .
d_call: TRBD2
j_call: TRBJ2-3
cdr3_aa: CASTPSGRANTQYF
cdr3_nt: TGTGCCAGCACCCCCAGCGGGAGGGCCAATACGCAGTATTTT

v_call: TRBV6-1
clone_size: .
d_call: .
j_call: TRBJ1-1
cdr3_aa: CASSRVRTEAFF
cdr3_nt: TGTGCCAGCAGCAGGGTTAGGACTGAAGCTTTCTTT

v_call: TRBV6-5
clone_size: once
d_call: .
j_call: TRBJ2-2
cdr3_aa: CASRTNGQSRGELFF
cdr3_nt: TGTGCCAGCAGAACGAACGGGCAGAGTCGCGGGGAGCTGTTTTTT

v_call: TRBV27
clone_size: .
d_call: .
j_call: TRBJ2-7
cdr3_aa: CASSPRGTSHEQYF
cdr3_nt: TGTGCCAGCAGCCCGAGGGGGACGTCGCACGAGCAGTACTTC

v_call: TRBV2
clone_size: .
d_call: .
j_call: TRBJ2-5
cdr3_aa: CASSEGAVETQYF
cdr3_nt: TGTGCCAGCAGTGAAGGGGCCGTAGAGACCCAGTACTTC

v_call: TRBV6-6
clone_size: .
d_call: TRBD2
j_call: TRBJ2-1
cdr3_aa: CASSPAGAYNEQFF
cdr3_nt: TGTGCCAGCAGTCCAGCGGGGGCCTACAATGAGCAGTTCTTC

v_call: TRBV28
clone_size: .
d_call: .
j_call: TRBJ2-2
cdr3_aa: CASSTPTGELFF
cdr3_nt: TGTGCCAGCAGCACCCCCACCGGGGAGCTGTTTTTT

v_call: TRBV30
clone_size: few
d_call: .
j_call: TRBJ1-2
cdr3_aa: CAWSTGRGYTF
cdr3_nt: TGTGCTTGGAGTACGGGGCGAGGCTACACCTTC

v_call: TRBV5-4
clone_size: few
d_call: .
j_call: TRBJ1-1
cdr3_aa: CASSLEANTEAFF
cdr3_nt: TGTGCCAGCAGCCTTGAGGCGAACACTGAAGCTTTCTTT

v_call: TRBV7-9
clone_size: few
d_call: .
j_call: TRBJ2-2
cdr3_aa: CASSTAGGTNTGELFF
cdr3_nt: TGTGCCAGCAGCACAGCCGGGGGCACGAACACCGGGGAGCTGTTTTTT

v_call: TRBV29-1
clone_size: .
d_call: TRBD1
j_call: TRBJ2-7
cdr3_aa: CSVQGQGWMFEQYF
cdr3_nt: TGCAGCGTTCAGGGACAGGGGTGGATGTTCGAGCAGTACTTC

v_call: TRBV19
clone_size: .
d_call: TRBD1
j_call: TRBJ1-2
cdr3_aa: CASSWDSDYGYTF
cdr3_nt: TGTGCCAGTAGTTGGGACAGCGACTATGGCTACACCTTC

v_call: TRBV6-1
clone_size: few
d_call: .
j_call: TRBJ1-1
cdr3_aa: CASLSGAGNTEAFF
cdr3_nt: TGTGCCAGCCTGTCGGGCGCGGGGAACACTGAAGCTTTCTTT

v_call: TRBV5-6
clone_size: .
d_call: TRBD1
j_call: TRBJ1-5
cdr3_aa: CASSLNGQGLHQPQHF
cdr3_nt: TGTGCCAGCAGCTTAAACGGACAGGGCCTGCATCAGCCCCAGCATTTT

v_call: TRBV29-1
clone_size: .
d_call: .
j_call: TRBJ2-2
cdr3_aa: CSAVGQTNTGELFF
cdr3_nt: TGCAGCGCCGTCGGACAGACGAACACCGGGGAGCTGTTTTTT

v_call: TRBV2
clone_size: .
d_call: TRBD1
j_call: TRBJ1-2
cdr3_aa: CASSLRDRGHYGYTF
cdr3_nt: TGTGCCAGCAGTCTCCGGGACAGGGGGCACTATGGCTACACCTTC

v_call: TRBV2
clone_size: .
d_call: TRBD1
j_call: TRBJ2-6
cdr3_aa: CASSRDRGPYSGANVLTF
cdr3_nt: TGTGCCAGCAGTCGGGACAGGGGCCCATACTCTGGGGCCAACGTCCTGACTTTC

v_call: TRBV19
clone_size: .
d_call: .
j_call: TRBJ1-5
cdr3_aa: CASSRRLQPQHF
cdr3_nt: TGTGCCAGTAGTAGGAGACTTCAGCCCCAGCATTTT

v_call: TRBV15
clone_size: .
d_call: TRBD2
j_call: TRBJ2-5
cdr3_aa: CATSTGLAGDGETQYF
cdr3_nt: TGTGCCACCAGCACCGGACTAGCGGGAGATGGGGAGACCCAGTACTTC

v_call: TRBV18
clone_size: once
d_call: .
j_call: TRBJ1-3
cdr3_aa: CASSPQGSGNTIYF
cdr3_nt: TGTGCCAGCTCACCCCAAGGCTCTGGAAACACCATATATTTT

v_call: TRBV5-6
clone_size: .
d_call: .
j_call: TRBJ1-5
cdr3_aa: CASTRGGGQGNQPQHF
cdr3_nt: TGTGCCAGCACCCGAGGGGGGGGTCAGGGCAATCAGCCCCAGCATTTT

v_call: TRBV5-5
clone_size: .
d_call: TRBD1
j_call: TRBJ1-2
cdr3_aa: CASSLAGGEGYTF
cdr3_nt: TGTGCCAGCAGCTTGGCAGGGGGCGAAGGCTACACCTTC

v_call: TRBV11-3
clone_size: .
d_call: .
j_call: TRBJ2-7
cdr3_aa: CASSPDLAVSEQYF
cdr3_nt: TGTGCCAGCAGCCCTGACTTGGCTGTTTCCGAGCAGTACTTC

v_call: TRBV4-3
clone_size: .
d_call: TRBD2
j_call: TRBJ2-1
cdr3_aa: CASSQDQGGGARNEQFF
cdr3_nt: TGCGCCAGCAGCCAAGATCAAGGCGGGGGGGCCCGAAATGAGCAGTTCTTC

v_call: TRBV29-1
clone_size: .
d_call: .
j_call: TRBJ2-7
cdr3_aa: CSALDESYEQYF
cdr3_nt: TGCAGCGCACTAGACGAGTCCTACGAGCAGTACTTC

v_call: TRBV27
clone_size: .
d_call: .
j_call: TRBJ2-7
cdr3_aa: CASSPLGQEGEQYF
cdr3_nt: TGTGCCAGCAGTCCTCTCGGCCAGGAAGGGGAGCAGTACTTC

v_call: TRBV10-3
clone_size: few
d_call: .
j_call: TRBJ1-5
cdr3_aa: CAINRSQPQHF
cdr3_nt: TGTGCCATCAACCGGAGTCAGCCCCAGCATTTT

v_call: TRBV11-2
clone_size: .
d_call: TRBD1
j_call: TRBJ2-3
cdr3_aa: CASSPPGQGTDTQYF
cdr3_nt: TGTGCCAGCAGCCCACCGGGACAGGGCACAGATACGCAGTATTTT

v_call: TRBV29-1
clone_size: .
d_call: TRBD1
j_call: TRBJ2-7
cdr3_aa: CSVTGTGGLDEQYF
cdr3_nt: TGCAGCGTGACCGGGACAGGGGGCTTGGACGAGCAGTACTTC

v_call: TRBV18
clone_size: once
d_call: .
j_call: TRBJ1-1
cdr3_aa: CASSPGGGQSYTEAFF
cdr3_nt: TGTGCCAGCTCACCCGGGGGGGGGCAATCGTACACTGAAGCTTTCTTT

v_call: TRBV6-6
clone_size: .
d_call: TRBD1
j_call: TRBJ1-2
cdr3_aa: CASSTTGDHGYTF
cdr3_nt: TGTGCCAGCAGTACCACAGGGGATCATGGCTACACCTTC

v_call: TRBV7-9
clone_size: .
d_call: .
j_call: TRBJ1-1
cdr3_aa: CASSLYLGTEAFF
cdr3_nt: TGTGCCAGCAGCTTATATCTGGGGACTGAAGCTTTCTTT

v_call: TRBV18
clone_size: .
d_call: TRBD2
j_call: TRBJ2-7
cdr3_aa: CASSLGGGIYEQYF
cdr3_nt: TGTGCCAGCTCCCTCGGCGGGGGGATTTACGAGCAGTACTTC

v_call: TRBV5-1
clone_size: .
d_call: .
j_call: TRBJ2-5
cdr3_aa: CASSLDPGVGQTQYF
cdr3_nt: TGCGCCAGCAGCTTGGATCCCGGGGTGGGACAGACCCAGTACTTC

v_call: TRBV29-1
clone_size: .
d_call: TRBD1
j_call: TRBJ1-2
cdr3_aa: CSAGQGRDGYTF
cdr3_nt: TGCAGCGCAGGACAGGGAAGGGATGGCTACACCTTC

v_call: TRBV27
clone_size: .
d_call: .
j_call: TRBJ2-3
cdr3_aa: CASSPPYRVDTQYF
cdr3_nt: TGTGCCAGCAGTCCACCATACAGGGTAGATACGCAGTATTTT

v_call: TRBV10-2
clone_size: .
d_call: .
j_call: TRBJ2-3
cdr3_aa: CASARGQAPDTQYF
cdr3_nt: TGCGCCAGCGCCAGGGGACAAGCCCCAGATACGCAGTATTTT

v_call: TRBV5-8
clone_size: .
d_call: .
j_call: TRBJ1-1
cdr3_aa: CASSQEQGRGYTEAFF
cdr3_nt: TGTGCCAGCAGCCAAGAGCAGGGTAGGGGATACACTGAAGCTTTCTTT